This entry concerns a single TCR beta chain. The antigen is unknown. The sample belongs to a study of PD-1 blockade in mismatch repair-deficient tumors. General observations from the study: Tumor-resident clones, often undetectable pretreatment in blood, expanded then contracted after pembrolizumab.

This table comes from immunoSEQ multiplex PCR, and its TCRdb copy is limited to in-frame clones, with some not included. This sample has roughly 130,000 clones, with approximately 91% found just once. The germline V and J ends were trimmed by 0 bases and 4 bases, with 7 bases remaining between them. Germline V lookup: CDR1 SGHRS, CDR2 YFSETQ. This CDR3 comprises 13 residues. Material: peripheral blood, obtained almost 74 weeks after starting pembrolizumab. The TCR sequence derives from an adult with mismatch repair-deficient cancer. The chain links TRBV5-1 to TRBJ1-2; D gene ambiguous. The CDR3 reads CASSLAPVYGYTF. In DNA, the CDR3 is TGCGCCAGCAGCTTGGCTCCAGTCTATGGCTACACCTTC. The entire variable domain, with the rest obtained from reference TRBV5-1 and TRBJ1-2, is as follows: KAGVTQTPRYLIKTRGQQVTLSCSPISGHRSVSWYQQTPGQGLQFLFEYFSETQRNKGNFPGRFSGRQFSNSRSEMNVSTLELGDSALYLCASSLAPVYGYTFGSGTRLTVV.